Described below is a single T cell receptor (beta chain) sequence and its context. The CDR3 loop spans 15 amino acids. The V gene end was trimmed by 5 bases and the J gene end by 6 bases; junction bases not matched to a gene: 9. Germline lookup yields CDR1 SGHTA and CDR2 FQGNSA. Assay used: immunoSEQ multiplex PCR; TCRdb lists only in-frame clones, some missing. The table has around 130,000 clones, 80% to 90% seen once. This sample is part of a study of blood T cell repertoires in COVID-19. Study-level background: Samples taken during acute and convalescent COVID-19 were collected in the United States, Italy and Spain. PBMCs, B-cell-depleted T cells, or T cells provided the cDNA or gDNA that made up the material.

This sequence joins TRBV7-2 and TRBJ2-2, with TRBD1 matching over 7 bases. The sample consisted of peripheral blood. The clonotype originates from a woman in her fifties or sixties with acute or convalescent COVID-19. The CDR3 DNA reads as TGTGCCAGCAGCCTACGACAGGGAGTGGCCGGGGAGCTGTTTTTT. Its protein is CASSLRQGVAGELFF.